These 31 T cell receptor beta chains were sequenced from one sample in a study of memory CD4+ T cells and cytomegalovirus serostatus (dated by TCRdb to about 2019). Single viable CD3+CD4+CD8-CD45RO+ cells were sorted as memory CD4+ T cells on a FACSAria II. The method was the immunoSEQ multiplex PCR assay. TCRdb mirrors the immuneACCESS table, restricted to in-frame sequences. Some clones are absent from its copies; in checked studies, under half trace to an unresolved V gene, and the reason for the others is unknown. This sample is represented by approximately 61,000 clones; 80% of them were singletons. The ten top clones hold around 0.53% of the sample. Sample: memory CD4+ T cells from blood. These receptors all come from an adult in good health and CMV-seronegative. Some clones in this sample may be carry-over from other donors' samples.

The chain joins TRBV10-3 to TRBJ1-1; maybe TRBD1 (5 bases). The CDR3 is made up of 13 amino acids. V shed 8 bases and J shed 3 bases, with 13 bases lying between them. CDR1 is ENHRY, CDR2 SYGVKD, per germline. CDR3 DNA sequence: TGTGCCATCGCCAGGGCGGTGGACACTGAAGCTTTCTTT. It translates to CAIARAVDTEAFF.

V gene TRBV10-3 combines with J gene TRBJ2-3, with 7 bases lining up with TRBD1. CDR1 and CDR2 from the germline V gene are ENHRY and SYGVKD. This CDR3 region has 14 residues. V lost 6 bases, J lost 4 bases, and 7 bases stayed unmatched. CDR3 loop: CAIRSTGRPDTQYF. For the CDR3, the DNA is TGTGCCATCAGGTCGACAGGGAGACCAGATACGCAGTATTTT.

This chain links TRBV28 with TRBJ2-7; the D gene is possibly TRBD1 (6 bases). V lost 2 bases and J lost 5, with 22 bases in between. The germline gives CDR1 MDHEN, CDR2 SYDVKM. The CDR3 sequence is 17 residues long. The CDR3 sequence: CASSLLTPGQDTHEQYF. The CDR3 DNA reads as TGTGCCAGCAGTTTACTAACTCCGGGACAAGATACGCACGAGCAGTACTTC. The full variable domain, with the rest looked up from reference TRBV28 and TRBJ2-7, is DVKVTQSSRYLVKRTGEKVFLECVQDMDHENMFWYRQDPGLGLRLIYFSYDVKMKEKGDIPEGYSVSREKKERFSLILESASTNQTSMYLCASSLLTPGQDTHEQYFGPGTRLTVT.

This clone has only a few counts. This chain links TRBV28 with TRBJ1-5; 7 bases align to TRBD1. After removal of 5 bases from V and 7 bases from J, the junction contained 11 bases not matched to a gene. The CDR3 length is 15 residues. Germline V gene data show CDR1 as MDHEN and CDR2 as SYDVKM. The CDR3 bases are TGTGCCAGCAGTAGACCCAGGACAGGCGAACAGCCCCAGCATTTT. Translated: CASSRPRTGEQPQHF.

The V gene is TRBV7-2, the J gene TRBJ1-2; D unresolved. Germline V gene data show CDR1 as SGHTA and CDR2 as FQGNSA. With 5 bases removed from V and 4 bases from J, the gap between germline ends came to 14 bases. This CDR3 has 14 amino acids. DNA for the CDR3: TGTGCCAGCAGCCGAGGACCCGATCTCTATGGCTACACCTTC. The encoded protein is CASSRGPDLYGYTF.

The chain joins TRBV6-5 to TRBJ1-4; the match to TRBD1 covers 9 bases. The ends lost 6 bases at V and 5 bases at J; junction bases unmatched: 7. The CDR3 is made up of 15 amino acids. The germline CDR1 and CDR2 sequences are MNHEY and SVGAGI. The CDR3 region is CASSPGQGLNEKLFF. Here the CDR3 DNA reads TGTGCCAGCAGCCCAGGACAGGGGTTAAATGAAAAACTGTTTTTT.

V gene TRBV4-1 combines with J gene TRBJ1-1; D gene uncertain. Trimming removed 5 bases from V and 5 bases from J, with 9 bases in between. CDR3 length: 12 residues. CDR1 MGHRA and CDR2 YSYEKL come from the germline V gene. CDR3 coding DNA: TGCGCCAGCAGCGCTATGGAGACTGAAGCTTTCTTT. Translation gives CASSAMETEAFF.

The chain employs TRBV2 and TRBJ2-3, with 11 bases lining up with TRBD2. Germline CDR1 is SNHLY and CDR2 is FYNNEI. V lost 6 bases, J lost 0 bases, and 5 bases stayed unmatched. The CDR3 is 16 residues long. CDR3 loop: CASREGLAASTDTQYF. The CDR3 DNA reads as TGTGCCAGCAGGGAGGGACTAGCGGCTAGCACAGATACGCAGTATTTT.

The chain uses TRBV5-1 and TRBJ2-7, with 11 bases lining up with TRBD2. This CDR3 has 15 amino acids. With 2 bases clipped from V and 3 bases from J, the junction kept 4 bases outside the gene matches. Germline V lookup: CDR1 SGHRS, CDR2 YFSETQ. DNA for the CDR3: TGCGCCAGCAGCTTAACTAGCGGGAGTAGCTACGAGCAGTACTTC. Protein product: CASSLTSGSSYEQYF.

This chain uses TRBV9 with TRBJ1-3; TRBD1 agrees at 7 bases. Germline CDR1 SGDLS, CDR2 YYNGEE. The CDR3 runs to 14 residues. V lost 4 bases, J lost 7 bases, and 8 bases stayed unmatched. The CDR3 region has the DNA TGTGCCAGCAGCCCTGAGACAGGGAAGAACACCATATATTTT. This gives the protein CASSPETGKNTIYF.

The chain's CDR3 is CAWSLYPRTGGYGYTF. CDR3 DNA sequence: TGTGCCTGGAGTCTTTATCCCAGGACAGGGGGCTATGGCTACACCTTC. V usage is TRBV30 and J usage is TRBJ1-2, with 10 bases lining up with TRBD1. Per the germline V gene, CDR1 is GTSNPN and CDR2 is SVGIG (reference sequence). The ends lost 2 bases at V and 4 bases at J; junction bases unmatched: 10. The CDR3 is 16 amino acids.

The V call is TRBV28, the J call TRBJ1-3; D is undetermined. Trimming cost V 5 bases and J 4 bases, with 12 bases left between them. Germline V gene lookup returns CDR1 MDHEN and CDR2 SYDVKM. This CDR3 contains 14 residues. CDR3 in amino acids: CASSPLLEGNTIYF. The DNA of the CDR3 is TGTGCCAGCAGTCCGCTATTGGAGGGAAACACCATATATTTT.

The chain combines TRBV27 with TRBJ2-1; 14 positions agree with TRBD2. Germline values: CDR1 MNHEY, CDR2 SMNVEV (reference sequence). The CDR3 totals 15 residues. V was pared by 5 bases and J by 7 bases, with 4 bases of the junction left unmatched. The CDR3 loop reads CASSLTSGGVNEQFF. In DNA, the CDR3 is TGTGCCAGCAGTCTGACTAGCGGGGGGGTAAATGAGCAGTTCTTC.

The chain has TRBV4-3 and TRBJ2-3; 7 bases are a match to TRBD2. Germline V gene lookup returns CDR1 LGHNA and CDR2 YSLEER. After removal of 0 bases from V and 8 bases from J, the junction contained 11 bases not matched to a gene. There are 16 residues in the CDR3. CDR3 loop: CASSQDHGGRAGTQYF. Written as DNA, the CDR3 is TGCGCCAGCAGCCAAGATCATGGTGGGAGGGCCGGTACGCAGTATTTT.

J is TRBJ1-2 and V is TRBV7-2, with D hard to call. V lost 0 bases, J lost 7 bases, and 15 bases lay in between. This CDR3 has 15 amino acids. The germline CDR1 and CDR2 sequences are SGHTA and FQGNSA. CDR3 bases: TGTGCCAGCAGCTTAGCGCGTAACAATCCTGGTGGCTACACCTTC. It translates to CASSLARNNPGGYTF.

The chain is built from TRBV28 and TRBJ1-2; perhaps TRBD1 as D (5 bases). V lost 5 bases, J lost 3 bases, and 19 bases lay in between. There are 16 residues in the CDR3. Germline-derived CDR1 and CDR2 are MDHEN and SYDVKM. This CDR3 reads CASSPGGRGSDYGYTF. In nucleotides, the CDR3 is TGTGCCAGCAGTCCCGGGGGAAGGGGTTCTGACTATGGCTACACCTTC.

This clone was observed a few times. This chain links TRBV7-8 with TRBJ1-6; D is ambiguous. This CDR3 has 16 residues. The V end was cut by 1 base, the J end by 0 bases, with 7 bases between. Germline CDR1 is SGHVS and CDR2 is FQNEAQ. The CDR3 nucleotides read TGTGCCAGCAGCTTAGTTGCGAGCTCCTATAATTCACCCCTCCACTTT. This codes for CASSLVASSYNSPLHF.

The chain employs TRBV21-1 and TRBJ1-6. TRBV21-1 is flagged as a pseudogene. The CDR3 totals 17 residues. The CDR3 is CASSKARCGERNSPLHF. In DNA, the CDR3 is TGTGCCAGCAGCAAAGCTCGGTGTGGGGAAAGGAATTCACCCCTCCACTTT.

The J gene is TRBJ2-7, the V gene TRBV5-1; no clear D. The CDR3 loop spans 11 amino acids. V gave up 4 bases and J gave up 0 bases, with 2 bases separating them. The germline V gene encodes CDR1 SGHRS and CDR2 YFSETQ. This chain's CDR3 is CASSASYEQYF. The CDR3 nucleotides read TGCGCCAGCAGCGCCTCCTACGAGCAGTACTTC.

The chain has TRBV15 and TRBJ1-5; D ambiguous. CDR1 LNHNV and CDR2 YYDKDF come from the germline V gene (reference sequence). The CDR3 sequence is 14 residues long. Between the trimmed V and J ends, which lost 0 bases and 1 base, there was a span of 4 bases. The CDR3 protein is CATSRDQSNQPQHF. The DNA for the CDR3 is TGTGCCACCAGCAGAGATCAAAGCAATCAGCCCCAGCATTTT.

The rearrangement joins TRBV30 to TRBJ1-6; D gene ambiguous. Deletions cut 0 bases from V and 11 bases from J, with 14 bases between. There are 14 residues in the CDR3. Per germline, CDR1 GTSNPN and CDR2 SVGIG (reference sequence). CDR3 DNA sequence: TGTGCCTGGAGTGTATCCGTCGAGAATCCACCCCTCCACTTT. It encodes CAWSVSVENPPLHF.

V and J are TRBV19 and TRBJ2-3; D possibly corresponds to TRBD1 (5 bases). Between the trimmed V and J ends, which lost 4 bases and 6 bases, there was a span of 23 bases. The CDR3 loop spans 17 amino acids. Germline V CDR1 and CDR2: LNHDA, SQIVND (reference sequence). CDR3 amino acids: CASSSVSPGIIMDTQYF. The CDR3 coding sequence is TGTGCCAGTAGTAGTGTTTCGCCAGGGATAATTATGGATACGCAGTATTTT.

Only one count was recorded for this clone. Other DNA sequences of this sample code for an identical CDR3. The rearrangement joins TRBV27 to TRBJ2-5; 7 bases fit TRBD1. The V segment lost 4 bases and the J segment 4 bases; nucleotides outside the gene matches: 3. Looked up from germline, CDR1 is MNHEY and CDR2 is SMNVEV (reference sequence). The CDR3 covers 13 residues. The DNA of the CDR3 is TGTGCCAGCAGTTCAAGGGGGCGAGAGACCCAGTACTTC. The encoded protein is CASSSRGRETQYF.

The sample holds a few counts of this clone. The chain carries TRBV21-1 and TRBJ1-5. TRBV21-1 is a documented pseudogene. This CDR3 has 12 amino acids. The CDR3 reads CASSLYNGPQHF. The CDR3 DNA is TGTGCCAGCAGCCTATATAATGGGCCCCAGCATTTT.

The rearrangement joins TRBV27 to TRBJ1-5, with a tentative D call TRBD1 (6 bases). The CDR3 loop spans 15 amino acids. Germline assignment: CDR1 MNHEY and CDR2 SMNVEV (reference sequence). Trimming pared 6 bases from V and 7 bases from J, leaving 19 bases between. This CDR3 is CASSPVGGAWQPQHF. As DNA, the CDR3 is TGTGCCAGCAGCCCGGTGGGGGGCGCGTGGCAGCCCCAGCATTTT.

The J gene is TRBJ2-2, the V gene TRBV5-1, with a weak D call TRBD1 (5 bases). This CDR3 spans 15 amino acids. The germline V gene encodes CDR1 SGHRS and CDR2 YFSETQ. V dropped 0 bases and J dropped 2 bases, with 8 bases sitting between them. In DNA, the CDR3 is TGCGCCAGCAGCTTGGGGACAACTAACACCGGGGAGCTGTTTTTT. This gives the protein CASSLGTTNTGELFF. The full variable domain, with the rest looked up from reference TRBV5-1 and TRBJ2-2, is KAGVTQTPRYLIKTRGQQVTLSCSPISGHRSVSWYQQTPGQGLQFLFEYFSETQRNKGNFPGRFSGRQFSNSRSEMNVSTLELGDSALYLCASSLGTTNTGELFFGEGSRLTVL.

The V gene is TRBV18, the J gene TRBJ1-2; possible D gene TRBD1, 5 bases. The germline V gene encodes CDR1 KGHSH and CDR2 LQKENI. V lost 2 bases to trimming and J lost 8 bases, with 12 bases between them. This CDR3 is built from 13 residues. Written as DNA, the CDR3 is TGTGCCAGCTCACCAGGGGCTGTAAAGGGCTACACCTTC. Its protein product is CASSPGAVKGYTF.

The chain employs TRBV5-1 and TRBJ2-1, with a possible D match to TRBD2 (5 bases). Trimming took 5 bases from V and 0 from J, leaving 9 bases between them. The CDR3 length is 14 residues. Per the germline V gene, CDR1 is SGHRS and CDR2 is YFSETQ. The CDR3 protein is CASSPLASYNEQFF. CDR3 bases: TGCGCCAGCAGTCCTCTAGCCTCCTACAATGAGCAGTTCTTC.

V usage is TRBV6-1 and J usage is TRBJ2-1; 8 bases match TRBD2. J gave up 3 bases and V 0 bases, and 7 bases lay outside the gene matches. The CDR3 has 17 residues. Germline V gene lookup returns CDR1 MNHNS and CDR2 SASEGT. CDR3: CASSEAPTSGNYNEQFF. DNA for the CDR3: TGTGCCAGCAGTGAAGCCCCTACTAGCGGAAACTACAATGAGCAGTTCTTC.

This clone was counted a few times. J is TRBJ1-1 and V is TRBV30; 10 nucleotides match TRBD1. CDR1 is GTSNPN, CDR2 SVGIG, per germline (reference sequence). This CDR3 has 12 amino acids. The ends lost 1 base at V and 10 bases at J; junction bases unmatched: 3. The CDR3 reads CAWSGQGAAAFF. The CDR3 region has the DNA TGTGCCTGGAGTGGACAGGGGGCTGCAGCTTTCTTT.

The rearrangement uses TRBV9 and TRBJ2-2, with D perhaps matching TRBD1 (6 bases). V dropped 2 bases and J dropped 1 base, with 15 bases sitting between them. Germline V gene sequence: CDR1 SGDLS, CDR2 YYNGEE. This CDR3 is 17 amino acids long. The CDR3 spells CASSVRWDKRNTGELFF. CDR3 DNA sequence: TGTGCCAGCAGCGTGCGATGGGACAAACGGAACACCGGGGAGCTGTTTTTT.